The rows below give T cell receptor beta chains drawn from one sample of a study of shared clonotypes between healthy human individuals. Sequencing was performed with immunoSEQ multiplex PCR; in TCRdb, only in-frame clones are kept and a portion is missing. The sample shows about 490,000 clones, approximately 80% of them seen only once. The sequenced sample was PBMCs. Source of these receptors: a woman between 40 and 55 years old in good health. Some clones in this sample may be carry-over from other donors' samples. The CDR3 runs from the conserved cysteine through the conserved F or W. D genes are given only for firm matches. Not all rows give a size; the values are once, few, many and, for expanded clones, a class.

J gene,D gene,V gene,clone size,CDR3 protein,CDR3 DNA
TRBJ2-5,TRBD2,TRBV2,few,CASRLAGVQETQYF,TGTGCCAGCAGGCTAGCGGGAGTCCAAGAGACCCAGTACTTC
TRBJ2-7,-,TRBV11-2,many,CASSLQGSYEQYF,TGTGCCAGCAGCTTGCAGGGCTCCTACGAGCAGTACTTC
TRBJ2-7,TRBD1,TRBV7-2,-,CASSYSPGQGNEQYF,TGTGCCAGCAGCTATTCCCCGGGACAGGGGAACGAGCAGTACTTC
TRBJ1-3,-,TRBV2,-,CASSDPQGGNTIYF,TGTGCCAGCAGTGATCCCCAGGGAGGAAACACCATATATTTT
TRBJ2-1,TRBD2,TRBV6-4,-,CASSRTPGLAGGYNEQFF,TGTGCCAGCAGTCGAACTCCGGGACTAGCGGGAGGTTACAATGAGCAGTTCTTC
TRBJ1-4,-,TRBV30,many,CAWNRPGDNEKLFF,TGTGCCTGGAACCGCCCGGGTGATAATGAAAAACTGTTTTTT
TRBJ2-1,-,TRBV6-6,-,CASSPTLGRNEQFF,TGTGCCAGCAGTCCGACACTAGGGCGCAATGAGCAGTTCTTC
TRBJ1-1,TRBD1,TRBV7-9,-,CASSLQGANTEAFF,TGTGCCAGCAGCTTACAGGGGGCGAACACTGAAGCTTTCTTT
TRBJ2-3,TRBD2,TRBV19,-,CASSIIGTSGRDTQYF,TGTGCCAGTAGTATCATAGGGACTAGCGGGAGAGATACGCAGTATTTT
TRBJ2-7,-,TRBV21-1,once,CASSKGLAGGLQTYEQYF,TGTGCCAGCAGCAAAGGGCTAGCGGGAGGCCTCCAAACCTACGAGCAGTACTTC
TRBJ2-5,TRBD2,TRBV10-1,-,CASSVLAGGRETQYF,TGCGCCAGCAGTGTTTTAGCGGGAGGGCGTGAGACCCAGTACTTC
TRBJ2-7,TRBD1,TRBV10-3,-,CAISDFDRGGSYEQYF,TGTGCCATCAGTGATTTCGACAGGGGGGGTTCTTACGAGCAGTACTTC
TRBJ2-1,-,TRBV29-1,-,CSVEMGYNEQFF,TGCAGCGTTGAGATGGGGTACAATGAGCAGTTCTTC
TRBJ1-2,-,TRBV5-4,-,CASSGSQGPRKSNYGYTF,TGTGCCAGCAGTGGTAGTCAGGGGCCTCGAAAATCTAACTATGGCTACACCTTC
TRBJ2-6,-,TRBV6-1,few,CASSLTGANVLTF,TGTGCCAGCAGCCTGACAGGGGCCAACGTCCTGACTTTC
TRBJ1-2,TRBD1,TRBV28,many,CASRSLRQGVYYGYTF,TGTGCCAGCAGATCCCTTAGACAGGGGGTTTACTATGGCTACACCTTC
TRBJ2-2,TRBD2,TRBV4-1,-,CASSQLAGANGELFF,TGCGCCAGCAGCCAACTAGCGGGAGCAAACGGGGAGCTGTTTTTT
TRBJ2-1,-,TRBV9,-,CASGRTYNEQFF,TGTGCCAGCGGGAGGACTTACAATGAGCAGTTCTTC
TRBJ1-5,TRBD1,TRBV7-2,-,CASSLVGTGNNQPQHF,TGTGCCAGCAGCTTAGTAGGGACAGGGAACAATCAGCCCCAGCATTTT
TRBJ2-2,-,TRBV28,-,CASSLPYLAGELFF,TGTGCCAGCAGCCTCCCGTACTTAGCCGGGGAGCTGTTTTTT
TRBJ2-1,TRBD2,TRBV29-1,-,CSVESYVASGMYGEQFF,TGCAGCGTTGAAAGTTATGTGGCTAGCGGGATGTATGGTGAGCAGTTCTTC
TRBJ1-2,-,TRBV27,-,CASREGNYGYTF,TGTGCCAGCAGGGAGGGGAACTATGGCTACACCTTC
TRBJ1-5,TRBD1,TRBV6-5,-,CASRRTGEQPQHF,TGTGCCAGCAGACGGACAGGGGAACAGCCCCAGCATTTT
TRBJ2-5,TRBD2,TRBV7-2,many,CASSAQTSAETQYF,TGTGCCAGCAGCGCCCAGACTAGCGCAGAGACCCAGTACTTC
TRBJ1-1,-,TRBV25-1,many,CASSVAGRDTEAFF,TGTGCCAGCAGTGTGGCAGGAAGGGACACTGAAGCTTTCTTT
TRBJ2-7,TRBD1,TRBV10-3,few,CAIKPTDRAYEQYF,TGTGCCATCAAACCTACGGACAGGGCTTACGAGCAGTACTTC
TRBJ2-7,TRBD1,TRBV13,-,CASSPLSGTGYEQYF,TGTGCCAGCAGCCCTCTTTCCGGGACAGGCTACGAGCAGTACTTC
TRBJ1-4,TRBD1,TRBV5-6,-,CASSPRDRDEKLFF,TGTGCCAGCAGCCCCCGGGACAGAGATGAAAAACTGTTTTTT
TRBJ2-6,-,TRBV5-1,-,CASSLLSSGANVLTF,TGCGCCAGCAGCCTTTTGAGCTCTGGGGCCAACGTCCTGACTTTC
TRBJ1-5,-,TRBV5-1,-,CASSLVGGRNQPQHF,TGCGCCAGCAGCTTAGTTGGGGGACGCAATCAGCCCCAGCATTTT
TRBJ1-2,-,TRBV5-4,-,CASSFAGGNGYTF,TGTGCCAGCAGCTTCGCAGGCGGCAACGGCTACACCTTC
TRBJ1-5,-,TRBV28,-,CGLSGGSQVSPQHF,TGTGGACTTTCCGGGGGGTCACAGGTCTCCCCCCAGCATTTT
TRBJ1-1,TRBD1,TRBV19,-,CASRPGQGRTEAFF,TGTGCCAGTAGGCCTGGACAGGGGCGGACTGAAGCTTTCTTT
TRBJ2-7,TRBD1,TRBV5-1,-,CASSETGARSYEQYF,TGCGCCAGCAGCGAGACAGGGGCTAGATCCTACGAGCAGTACTTC
TRBJ2-7,TRBD1,TRBV5-1,-,CASSPPGTGDEQYF,TGCGCCAGCAGCCCCCCCGGGACAGGGGACGAGCAGTACTTC
TRBJ1-5,-,TRBV2,-,CASSDGTLNQPQHF,TGTGCCAGCAGTGACGGGACACTCAATCAGCCCCAGCATTTT
TRBJ2-3,TRBD2,TRBV5-5,-,CASSLLAGIPTDTQYF,TGTGCCAGCAGCCTACTAGCGGGAATCCCCACAGATACGCAGTATTTT
TRBJ1-1,TRBD1,TRBV18,-,CASSPSSLQGELAFF,TGTGCCAGCTCACCAAGTTCATTACAGGGGGAGTTAGCTTTCTTT
TRBJ2-7,-,TRBV6-5,-,CASSMGRVSYEQYF,TGTGCCAGCAGTATGGGGCGGGTCTCCTACGAGCAGTACTTC
TRBJ1-5,TRBD1,TRBV28,-,CASSLTGGYQPQHF,TGTGCCAGCAGCCTGACAGGGGGCTATCAGCCCCAGCATTTT
TRBJ2-3,TRBD2,TRBV11-2,-,CASSLGLVADTQYF,TGTGCCAGCAGCTTGGGACTAGTCGCAGATACGCAGTATTTT
TRBJ2-2,-,TRBV6-6,-,CASSSDVAGELFF,TGTGCCAGCAGTTCCGACGTAGCGGGGGAGCTGTTTTTT
TRBJ2-1,-,TRBV2,-,CASSLRGAGSYNEQFF,TGTGCCAGCAGCCTCCGGGGGGCCGGGTCCTACAATGAGCAGTTCTTC
TRBJ2-7,-,TRBV5-6,-,CASSSGRRTYEQYF,TGTGCCAGCAGCTCGGGGCGGCGCACCTACGAGCAGTACTTC
TRBJ2-2,TRBD1,TRBV7-9,-,CASSLGITGAGELFF,TGTGCCAGCAGCTTAGGAATTACAGGGGCCGGGGAGCTGTTTTTT
TRBJ2-1,-,TRBV5-1,-,CASSPGTGNEQFF,TGCGCCAGCAGCCCGGGGACTGGGAATGAGCAGTTCTTC